This is a list of T cell receptor beta chains from one sample in a study of blood T cell repertoires in COVID-19. Repertoires were generated with immunoSEQ multiplex PCR, while TCRdb's copy carries only in-frame clones and drops some. The table has 200,000 or so clones, approximately 84% seen once. Material for sequencing was peripheral blood. These receptors all stem from a woman in her 70s with active or convalescent COVID-19. The CDR3 runs from the conserved cysteine through the conserved F or W.

v_call: TRBV5-1
j_call: TRBJ2-7
cdr3_aa: CASSPNPYEQYF

v_call: TRBV2
j_call: TRBJ1-4
cdr3_aa: CASSESDTLFF

v_call: TRBV5-4
j_call: TRBJ2-1
cdr3_aa: CASSSGLAGGSWYNEQFF

v_call: TRBV6-5
j_call: TRBJ1-2
cdr3_aa: CASSYSKGARGYTF

v_call: TRBV27
j_call: TRBJ1-2
cdr3_aa: CASSIQNGQGGYGYTF

v_call: TRBV7-3
j_call: TRBJ2-2
cdr3_aa: CASSPVEGGELFF

v_call: TRBV3-1/TRBV3-2
j_call: TRBJ2-7
cdr3_aa: CASSQGAEVRAHEQYF

v_call: TRBV1
j_call: TRBJ1-4
cdr3_aa: CTSSPRTATNEKLFF

v_call: TRBV9
j_call: TRBJ2-1
cdr3_aa: CASTDMTSGRNEQFF

v_call: TRBV18
j_call: TRBJ1-3
cdr3_aa: CASSPQGLSGNTIYF

v_call: TRBV5-4
j_call: TRBJ2-5
cdr3_aa: CASSQPGLAKETQYF

v_call: TRBV30
j_call: TRBJ2-3
cdr3_aa: CAWSTGRRAGQGVYF

v_call: TRBV2
j_call: TRBJ2-7
cdr3_aa: CASSGQYEQYF

v_call: TRBV2
j_call: TRBJ2-1
cdr3_aa: CASTHRDTEEQFF

v_call: TRBV7-9
j_call: TRBJ2-3
cdr3_aa: CASSLARSTDTQYF

v_call: TRBV6-5
j_call: TRBJ1-5
cdr3_aa: CASRIQSPNQPQHF

v_call: TRBV11-2
j_call: TRBJ2-2
cdr3_aa: CASNPTKTGELFF

v_call: TRBV7-9
j_call: TRBJ1-1
cdr3_aa: CASSPHLQGPNAEAFF

v_call: TRBV6-5
j_call: TRBJ2-1
cdr3_aa: CASSYILGSRHEQFF

v_call: TRBV27
j_call: TRBJ2-1
cdr3_aa: CASSSPGTGGSEQFF

v_call: TRBV7-3
j_call: TRBJ2-1
cdr3_aa: CASSLGGSEQFF

v_call: TRBV18
j_call: TRBJ2-1
cdr3_aa: CASSPAGGGNNEQFF

v_call: TRBV5-1
j_call: TRBJ2-3
cdr3_aa: CASSGGTGGTDTQYF

v_call: TRBV9
j_call: TRBJ2-2
cdr3_aa: CASSVEVAGNTGELFF

v_call: TRBV10-1
j_call: TRBJ2-1
cdr3_aa: CASSEREGSSYNEQFF

v_call: TRBV2
j_call: TRBJ2-5
cdr3_aa: CASRTGQGPETQYF

v_call: TRBV19
j_call: TRBJ2-7
cdr3_aa: CASSVPGQYEQYF

v_call: TRBV27
j_call: TRBJ2-1
cdr3_aa: CASSTAGTRRDNEQFF

v_call: TRBV9
j_call: TRBJ2-4
cdr3_aa: CASSVGGGRAQNIQYF

v_call: TRBV2
j_call: TRBJ2-7
cdr3_aa: CASSEWPRTSGSRYEQYF

v_call: TRBV3-1/TRBV3-2
j_call: TRBJ1-5
cdr3_aa: CASSQGDSLRPQHF

v_call: TRBV14
j_call: TRBJ2-3
cdr3_aa: CASSLYPGLADSTDTQYF

v_call: TRBV19
j_call: TRBJ2-3
cdr3_aa: CAREGDGRPSTDTQYF

v_call: TRBV5-1
j_call: TRBJ2-3
cdr3_aa: CASSLDSGSRADTQYF

v_call: TRBV5-1
j_call: TRBJ1-5
cdr3_aa: CASSRQGGQPQHF

v_call: TRBV19
j_call: TRBJ1-5
cdr3_aa: CASSTLGGQSNQPQHF

v_call: TRBV12-3/TRBV12-4
j_call: TRBJ2-5
cdr3_aa: CASSLIRGETQYF

v_call: TRBV5-6
j_call: TRBJ1-5
cdr3_aa: CASSSRESYNQPQHF

v_call: TRBV7-9
j_call: TRBJ1-2
cdr3_aa: CASSLGREWGYTF

v_call: TRBV4-1
j_call: TRBJ2-3
cdr3_aa: CASSQDPNSGRATDTQYF

v_call: TRBV5-1
j_call: TRBJ2-3
cdr3_aa: CASSMGLARDTQYF

v_call: TRBV5-5
j_call: TRBJ2-2
cdr3_aa: CASSLRSSGTNTGELFF

v_call: TRBV6-1
j_call: TRBJ1-4
cdr3_aa: CASSESASLREKLFF

v_call: TRBV6-5
j_call: TRBJ1-1
cdr3_aa: CASTKQGATEAFF

v_call: TRBV19
j_call: TRBJ1-5
cdr3_aa: CASSMGQGSNQPQHF

v_call: TRBV11-3
j_call: TRBJ2-7
cdr3_aa: CASSIRTGAPYEQYF